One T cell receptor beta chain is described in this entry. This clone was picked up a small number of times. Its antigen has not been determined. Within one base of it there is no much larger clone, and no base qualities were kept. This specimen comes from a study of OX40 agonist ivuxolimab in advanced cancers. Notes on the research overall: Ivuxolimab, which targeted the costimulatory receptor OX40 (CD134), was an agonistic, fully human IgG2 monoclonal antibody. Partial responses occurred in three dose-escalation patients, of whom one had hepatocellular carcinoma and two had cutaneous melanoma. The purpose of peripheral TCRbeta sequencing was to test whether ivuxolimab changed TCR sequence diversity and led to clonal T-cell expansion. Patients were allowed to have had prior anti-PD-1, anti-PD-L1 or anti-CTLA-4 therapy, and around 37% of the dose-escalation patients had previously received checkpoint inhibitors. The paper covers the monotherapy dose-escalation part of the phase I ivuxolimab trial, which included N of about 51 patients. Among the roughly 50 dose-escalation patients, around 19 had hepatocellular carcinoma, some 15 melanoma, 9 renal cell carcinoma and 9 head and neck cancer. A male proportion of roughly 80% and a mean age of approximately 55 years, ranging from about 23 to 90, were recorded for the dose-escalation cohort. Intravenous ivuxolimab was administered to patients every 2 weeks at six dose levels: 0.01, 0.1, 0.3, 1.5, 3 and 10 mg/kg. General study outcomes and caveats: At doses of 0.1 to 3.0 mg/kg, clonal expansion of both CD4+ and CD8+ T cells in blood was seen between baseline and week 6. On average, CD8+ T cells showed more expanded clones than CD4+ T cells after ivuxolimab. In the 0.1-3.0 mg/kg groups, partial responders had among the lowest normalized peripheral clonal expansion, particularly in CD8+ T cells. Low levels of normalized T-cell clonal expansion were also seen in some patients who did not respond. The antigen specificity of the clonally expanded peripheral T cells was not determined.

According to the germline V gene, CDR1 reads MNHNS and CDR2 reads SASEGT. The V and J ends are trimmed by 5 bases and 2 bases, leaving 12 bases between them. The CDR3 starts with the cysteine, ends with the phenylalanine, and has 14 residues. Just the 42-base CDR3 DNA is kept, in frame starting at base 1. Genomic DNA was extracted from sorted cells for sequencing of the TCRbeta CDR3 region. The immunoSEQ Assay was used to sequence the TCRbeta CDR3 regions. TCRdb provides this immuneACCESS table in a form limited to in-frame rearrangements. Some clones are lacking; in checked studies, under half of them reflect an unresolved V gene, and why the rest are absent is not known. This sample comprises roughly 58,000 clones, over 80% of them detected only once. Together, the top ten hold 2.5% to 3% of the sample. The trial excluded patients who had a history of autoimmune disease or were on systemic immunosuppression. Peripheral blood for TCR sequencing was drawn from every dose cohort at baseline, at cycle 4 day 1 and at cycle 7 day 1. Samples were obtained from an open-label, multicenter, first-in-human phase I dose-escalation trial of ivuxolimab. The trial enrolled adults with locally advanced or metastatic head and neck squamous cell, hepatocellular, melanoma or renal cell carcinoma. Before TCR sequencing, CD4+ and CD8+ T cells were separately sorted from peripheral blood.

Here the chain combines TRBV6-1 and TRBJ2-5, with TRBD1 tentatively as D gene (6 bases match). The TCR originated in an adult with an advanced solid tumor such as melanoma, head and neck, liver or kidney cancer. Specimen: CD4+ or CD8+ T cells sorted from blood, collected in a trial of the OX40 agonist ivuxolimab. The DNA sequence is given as TGTGCCAGCAGTAGACAGGCCTCTCAAGAGACCCAGTACTTC. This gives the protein CASSRQASQETQYF.